This T cell receptor (beta chain) was sequenced in a study of T cell clones after liver transplantation. Proliferating CFSE-low MLR cells were sequenced to define alloreactive TCRbeta sequences. Measured with immunoSEQ multiplex PCR; TCRdb has only the in-frame clones, and not every one. There are about 2,900 clones in the sample; 20% to 25% occur only once, and roughly a sixth lies in the top ten. The CDR3 consists of 17 residues. Germline CDR1 and CDR2: SEHNR and FQNEAQ (reference sequence). With 5 bases removed from V and 6 bases from J, the gap between germline ends came to 22 bases. As regards this clone: Its antigen is undetermined.

Sequenced material: CD4+ T cells from PBMCs cultured with third-party cells. The TCR sequence derives from a human patient who received a liver transplant. The graft donor may account for some of the T cells. The chain carries TRBV7-9 and TRBJ2-2; tentatively, D is TRBD1 (7 bases). This CDR3 reads CASSGKKQGTQSGELFF. CDR3 nucleotide sequence: TGTGCCAGCAGCGGGAAGAAACAGGGGACTCAATCCGGGGAGCTGTTTTTT.